The clone carrying this TCR beta chain was observed many times. What it binds is unknown. These data belong to a study of blood T cells in healthy people across ages. Study results and limitations: Both higher diversity and more naive CD4+ cells marked long-lived donors when set against aged donors. Changes in expanded clonotypes were possibly confounded, as the CMV status of donors was unknown. Age showed a roughly linear inverse relationship with TCR beta diversity per million T cells.

Germline V gene lookup returns CDR1 SGHTA and CDR2 FQGNSA. The CDR3 is 12 amino acids. The V end was cut by 4 bases, the J end by 14 bases, with 16 bases between. A second PCR, run for roughly 7 to 11 cycles, used a sample-barcoded 5' primer plus a J-beta primer mix. Tagging of each cDNA molecule was performed by a template-switch adaptor with 12 random nucleotides. Using its own MiXCR run on the 5' RACE reads, TCRdb lists one record per CDR3 protein. The sample records around 1.7 million distinct CDR3 sequences, 28% being singletons. The sequencing input was blood. The clonotype comes from a woman aged 30 to 39 in good health. J is TRBJ2-3 and V is TRBV7-2, with D perhaps assigned TRBD1 or TRBD2 (5 bases each). The CDR3 DNA is TGTGCCAGCAGCTCGGGGACGAACGAGCTGTATTTT. Encoded protein: CASSSGTNELYF.